Listed below are T cell receptor beta chains from one sample, sequenced in a study of blood T cell repertoires in COVID-19. TCRdb's copy holds only in-frame clones and misses some; the assay was immunoSEQ multiplex PCR. Of about 140,000 clones detected, around 90% appear once; the ten largest clones hold roughly 10%. Sequenced sample: peripheral blood. These receptors all come from a man between 60 and 75 years old with active or convalescent COVID-19. Each CDR3 is given with its conserved first and last residue. The D gene is left open where the match is weak. For some rows the clone size is stated as once, few or many, or as a class when expanded; others skip it.

TRBJ2-7	few	TRBV5-6	TRBD2	TGTGCCAGCAGCTTGACTAGCGGGAGCCCGCGGGGCTACGAGCAGTACTTC	CASSLTSGSPRGYEQYF
TRBJ2-3	NA	TRBV9	NA	TGTGCCAGCAGCGTAGATGGAGCGGCTAGCACAGATACGCAGTATTTT	CASSVDGAASTDTQYF
TRBJ1-4	NA	TRBV27	TRBD1	TGTGCCAGCAGTTTCACAGGGGTCAATGAAAAACTGTTTTTT	CASSFTGVNEKLFF
TRBJ2-6	once	TRBV5-6	NA	TGTGCCAGCAGCTTGGGTCTTCTAACTAGGGCCAACGTCCTGACTTTC	CASSLGLLTRANVLTF
TRBJ2-6	once	TRBV5-1	TRBD1	TGCGCCAGCAGCCGTGGACAGGAGGCAGGGGCCAACGTCCTGACTTTC	CASSRGQEAGANVLTF
TRBJ2-5	NA	TRBV4-3	NA	TGCGCCAGCAGCCAAACACACAGCCAAGAGACCCAGTACTTC	CASSQTHSQETQYF
TRBJ2-5	NA	TRBV28	TRBD2	TGTGCCAGCAGTATAACGGGACTAGCGGAGACAGAGACCCAGTACTTC	CASSITGLAETETQYF
TRBJ1-2	NA	TRBV29-1	NA	TGCAGCGTTGAAGAGCGCAGGGGAGATGGCTACACCTTC	CSVEERRGDGYTF
TRBJ1-3	NA	TRBV9	NA	TGTGCCAGCAGCGTTCAGGGTGGCTCTGGAAACACCATATATTTT	CASSVQGGSGNTIYF
TRBJ2-5	NA	TRBV6-5	NA	TGTGCCAGCAGTTATATGGGGGCACAAGAGACCCAGTACTTC	CASSYMGAQETQYF
TRBJ2-2	NA	TRBV18	TRBD2	TGTGCCAGCTCACCGGGGACTAGCGGCACCGGGGAGCTGTTTTTT	CASSPGTSGTGELFF
TRBJ1-4	NA	TRBV6-5	TRBD1	TGTGCCAGCAGTTACTTGGGACAGGGGGATGAAAAACTGTTTTTT	CASSYLGQGDEKLFF
TRBJ2-7	NA	TRBV5-1	TRBD1	TGCGCCAGCAGCCAACGACAGGGTGAGCAGTACTTC	CASSQRQGEQYF
TRBJ2-7	NA	TRBV2	TRBD2	TGTGCCAGCAGGCCCGGGACTAGCGGGAGTTACGAGCAGTACTTC	CASRPGTSGSYEQYF
TRBJ1-1	once	TRBV27	NA	TGTGCCAGCAGTCCCAAATTCGCGGGCACTGAAGCTTTCTTT	CASSPKFAGTEAFF
TRBJ1-5	NA	TRBV7-6	TRBD1	TGTGCCAGCAGCTTGGGCCAGGGGGTTAATCAGCCCCAGCATTTT	CASSLGQGVNQPQHF
TRBJ1-2	NA	TRBV2	NA	TGTGCCAGCAGGTCGAGCGGGTTAGACCATGGCTACACCTTC	CASRSSGLDHGYTF
TRBJ2-1	NA	TRBV5-1	NA	TGCGCCAGCAGCCTGCAATGCCTCGCGGGGAACATAGGGAATGAGCAGTTCTTC	CASSLQCLAGNIGNEQFF
TRBJ1-2	NA	TRBV28	NA	TGTGCCAGCATTCCAGGGCGGGGATTGGATGGCTACACCTTC	CASIPGRGLDGYTF
TRBJ2-2	NA	TRBV7-3	TRBD1	TGTGCCAGCAGCCCCGGGACAGGGGAGGGCGGGGAGCTGTTTTTT	CASSPGTGEGGELFF
TRBJ2-3	NA	TRBV4-2	TRBD2	TGTGCCAGCAGCAACGCCGGGGGGGATACGCAGTATTTT	CASSNAGGDTQYF
TRBJ2-3	NA	TRBV11-2	NA	TGTGCCAGCAGCTTATGGCCGGGAAGCACAGATACGCAGTATTTT	CASSLWPGSTDTQYF
TRBJ2-1	NA	TRBV19	TRBD2	TGTGCCAGTAGTAGGGGACTAGCGGGAGGGCAGCTCGGCAATGAGCAGTTCTTC	CASSRGLAGGQLGNEQFF
TRBJ2-5	NA	TRBV10-3	NA	TGTGCCATCAGTGGGTACGGGGAGACCCAGTACTTC	CAISGYGETQYF
TRBJ2-1	NA	TRBV19	TRBD2	TGTGCCAGTAGCCAATTGAGAGCGGGAGGGCCCGACAATGAGCAGTTCTTC	CASSQLRAGGPDNEQFF
TRBJ1-1	NA	TRBV18	NA	TGTGCCAGCTCACAGGGGTTGATAAATACTGAAGCTTTCTTT	CASSQGLINTEAFF
TRBJ1-2	NA	TRBV13	NA	TGTGCCAGCAGCTTAGTAGGTTCTTCAGGGAACTATGGCTACACCTTC	CASSLVGSSGNYGYTF